These 18 T cell receptor beta chains were sequenced from one sample in a study of early T cells in non-severe SARS-CoV-2 infection (TCRdb year 2021). The library was obtained by 5' RACE. TCRdb names NextSeq 500 as the instrument used. Using fastp trimming at Q25 and MiXCR clonotype assembly, TCRdb reanalyzed the public sequencing data and kept in-frame beta chains. Duplicate CDR3 protein sequences are folded into a single record with the most common DNA and genes. For this sample there are 45,000 to 75,000 distinct CDR3 sequences; around 9.3% appear just once. Together, the top ten hold approximately 15% of the sample. Sequencing used whole blood. These receptor sequences come from an adult who was a healthcare worker with PCR-confirmed SARS-CoV-2 infection or an uninfected control (not recorded which).

This clonotype was counted ten times or more. The chain links TRBV20-1 to TRBJ1-5; D is perhaps TRBD1 (5 bases). This CDR3 comprises 16 residues. Germline V CDR1 and CDR2: DFQATT, SNEGSKA (reference sequence). Trimming pared 0 bases from V and 0 bases from J, leaving 12 bases between. The CDR3 nucleotides are TGCAGTGCTAGAGAAGGTGGGGGGTATAGCAATCAGCCCCAGCATTTT. Protein: CSAREGGGYSNQPQHF.

The chain couples TRBV19 to TRBJ2-4; 7 positions agree with TRBD2. Germline V gives CDR1 LNHDA, CDR2 SQIVND (reference sequence). This CDR3 has 15 residues. Trimming cost V 11 bases and J 0 bases; bases outside gene matches: 10. CDR3 sequence: CARLFGTKAKNIQYF. In DNA form, the CDR3 reads TGTGCCCGCCTTTTTGGGACTAAAGCCAAAAACATTCAGTACTTC.

This clonotype was seen at least ten times. This chain connects TRBV6-2 or TRBV6-3 to TRBJ1-6; 8 nucleotides agree with TRBD1. V was clipped by 10 bases and J by 10 bases; unmatched bases: 12. This CDR3 is built from 14 residues. Germline assignment: CDR1 MNHEY and CDR2 SVGEGT. DNA for the CDR3: TGTGCCACCAAACTCGGGACAGGCGGCTCACCCCTCCACTTT. It is translated as CATKLGTGGSPLHF.

V is TRBV20-1 and J is TRBJ2-5, with 7 bases aligning to TRBD1. J gave up 5 bases and V 0 bases, and 6 bases lay outside the gene matches. The CDR3 sequence is 14 residues long. Per the germline V gene, CDR1 is DFQATT and CDR2 is SNEGSKA (reference sequence). The CDR3, as DNA: TGCAGTGCTAGAGAAAACAGGGGTATCGAGACCCAGTACTTC. Translated, it gives CSARENRGIETQYF.

This clonotype was detected ten times or more. The V and J genes are TRBV27 and TRBJ2-2, with TRBD1 as a possible D gene (5 bases). The CDR3 has 16 amino acids. Germline loops: CDR1 MNHEY, CDR2 SMNVEV (reference sequence). Trimming took 5 bases from V and 3 from J, leaving 16 bases between them. The CDR3 protein is CASSPPFRGDTGELFF. The DNA of the CDR3 is TGTGCCAGCAGTCCTCCATTTAGGGGTGACACCGGGGAGCTGTTTTTT.

The J gene is TRBJ2-7, the V gene TRBV7-2; no reliable D call. Germline V gene sequence: CDR1 SGHTA, CDR2 FQGNSA. The germline V and J ends were trimmed by 1 base and 3 bases, with 10 bases remaining between them. This CDR3 spans 14 amino acids. The CDR3 reads CASSLGPDNYEQYF. In DNA form, the CDR3 reads TGTGCCAGCAGCTTAGGACCCGACAACTACGAGCAGTACTTC.

There are a few counts of this clonotype. The chain couples TRBV20-1 to TRBJ2-5; D is unresolved. CDR3 length: 11 amino acids. Per the germline V gene, CDR1 is DFQATT and CDR2 is SNEGSKA (reference sequence). V gave up 8 bases and J gave up 5 bases, with 12 bases separating them. The CDR3 sequence: CSPRLSETQYF. The CDR3 coding sequence is TGCAGTCCCCGTTTATCCGAGACCCAGTACTTC.

In regard to this clonotype: An end of the junction differs from the germline gene, which may be a read error. The V call is TRBV28, the J call TRBJ2-7; 9 bases line up with TRBD1. Germline CDR1 reads MDHEN; CDR2 reads SYDVKM. This CDR3 comprises 14 residues. CDR3 amino acids: CANSLGTGMSEQYF. The CDR3, as DNA: TGTGCCAACAGTTTAGGGACAGGGATGAGCGAGCAGTACTTC.

This clonotype counts as large (0.1 to 1%). Here the CDR3 reads CASRRWGFPETQYF. The CDR3 nucleotides read TGTGCCAGCCGTCGTTGGGGGTTCCCGGAGACCCAGTACTTC. The gene calls are TRBV6-1 and TRBJ2-5, with D perhaps being TRBD1 or TRBD2 (5 bases each). Trimming cost V 8 bases and J 5 bases, with 18 bases left between them. CDR3 length equals 14 residues. Germline V gene sequence: CDR1 MNHNS, CDR2 SASEGT.

This clonotype was seen at least ten times. V gene TRBV7-8 combines with J gene TRBJ2-1, with 7 bases fitting TRBD2. Germline assignment: CDR1 SGHVS and CDR2 FQNEAQ. V lost 2 bases, J lost 9 bases, and 19 bases stayed unmatched. The CDR3 loop spans 18 amino acids. The CDR3: CASSLYGRGGRGSGEQFF. The CDR3 bases are TGTGCCAGCAGCTTATATGGGAGGGGAGGGAGAGGTAGTGGTGAGCAGTTCTTC.

This clonotype was observed at least ten times. V and J are TRBV20-1 and TRBJ2-1; TRBD2 agrees at 13 bases. V shed 6 bases, J shed 7 bases, and the junction held 6 bases outside the gene matches. The CDR3 has 14 amino acids. Germline V lookup: CDR1 DFQATT, CDR2 SNEGSKA (reference sequence). The CDR3 sequence: CSAATSGRGNEQFF. The DNA for the CDR3 is TGCAGTGCCGCTACTAGCGGGAGGGGGAATGAGCAGTTCTTC.

This clonotype was detected ten times or more. This chain uses TRBV4-2 with TRBJ2-5; possibly TRBD2 for D (6 bases). Germline values: CDR1 LGHNA, CDR2 YNFKEQ. The CDR3 is made up of 15 amino acids. The ends were cut back, 0 bases at V and 3 bases at J, with 11 bases in the middle. The CDR3 bases are TGTGCCAGCAGCCAAGAACAACAGCGGGAAGAGACCCAGTACTTC. Translated: CASSQEQQREETQYF.

This clonotype has only a few counts. This rearrangement joins TRBV4-3 to TRBJ1-4, with D hard to call. CDR1 and CDR2 (germline): LGHNA, YSLEER. V was shortened by 3 bases and J by 8 bases, with 13 bases between the two germline ends. The CDR3 has 14 residues. This CDR3 is CASSHHRPSEKLFF. Here the CDR3 DNA reads TGCGCCAGCAGCCATCATAGGCCCTCCGAAAAACTGTTTTTT.

This clonotype was seen many times. The chain carries TRBV6-5 and TRBJ1-1, with D maybe TRBD1 (6 bases). This CDR3 has 13 residues. Per germline, CDR1 MNHEY and CDR2 SVGAGI. V lost 8 bases and J 1 base, leaving 11 bases between the germline ends. The CDR3 spells CASCRGPNTEAFF. In DNA form, the CDR3 reads TGTGCCAGCTGTCGGGGGCCGAACACTGAAGCTTTCTTT.

This clonotype has a handful of counts. The J gene is TRBJ2-1, the V gene TRBV12-3 or TRBV12-4; no firm D call. The V end was cut by 6 bases, the J end by 8 bases, with 11 bases between. CDR3 length equals 12 residues. CDR3 residues: CASSRLLDEQFF. The CDR3 nucleotides are TGTGCCAGCAGCCGCCTACTCGATGAGCAGTTCTTC.

This clonotype was seen at least ten times. This sequence joins TRBV24-1 and TRBJ2-5; 11 positions match TRBD1. The CDR3 extends over 14 amino acids. V shed 5 bases and J 5 bases; nucleotides not matched to a gene: 3. Germline-derived CDR1 and CDR2 are KGHDR and SFDVKD. CDR3 sequence reads: CATSGTGGTETQYF. In DNA form, the CDR3 reads TGTGCCACCAGTGGGACAGGGGGCACGGAGACCCAGTACTTC.

The V call is TRBV7-3, the J call TRBJ2-5; 10 bases align to TRBD2. In germline, CDR1 is SGHTA, CDR2 FQGTGA. The CDR3 spans 16 residues. V trimming: 2 bases; J trimming: 5 bases; junction bases outside the gene matches: 8. The CDR3 nucleotides read TGTGCCAGCAGCTTAGGGCTAGCGGGAGTCGGGGAGACCCAGTACTTC. Translating it yields CASSLGLAGVGETQYF.

This clonotype has only a few counts. The V gene is TRBV28, the J gene TRBJ2-4; no definite D call. This CDR3 is 16 amino acids long. Germline lookup yields CDR1 MDHEN and CDR2 SYDVKM. Trimming cost V 1 base and J 0 bases, with 10 bases left between them. CDR3 in DNA: TGTGCCAGCAGTTTATCCCAGAATATAGCCAAAAACATTCAGTACTTC. This encodes CASSLSQNIAKNIQYF.